This TCR beta chain appears in the sequencing data of a study of cytomegalovirus exposure and HLA in healthy donors. Study-wide results and limits: A later analysis found first-cohort TCR clusters tended to co-occur in the approximately 120 validation repertoires. The classifier, whose performance was assessed in both the original and validation cohorts, reportedly diagnosed cytomegalovirus status with high specificity and sensitivity.

The assay was immunoSEQ multiplex PCR, and TCRdb's table has in-frame clones only and misses some. Found here are almost 75,000 clones, around 85% of them singletons; the top ten hold about 3%. This clone was seen only a few times. Its antigen is as yet unknown. The CDR3 spans 11 residues. Per germline, CDR1 MNHEY and CDR2 SMNVEV (reference sequence). Trimming left V 8 bases short and J 3 bases short, with 8 bases between. The donors were members of the approximately 130-subject validation cohort (separate from the roughly 700-subject first cohort). Sequencing used PBMCs. The chain links TRBV27 to TRBJ2-7, with TRBD1 as a possible D gene (6 bases). This sequence was found in a man aged 25 to 40 in good health and CMV-seronegative. The CDR3 loop reads CASGGSYEQYF. CDR3 nucleotide sequence: TGTGCCAGCGGGGGCAGCTACGAGCAGTACTTC.